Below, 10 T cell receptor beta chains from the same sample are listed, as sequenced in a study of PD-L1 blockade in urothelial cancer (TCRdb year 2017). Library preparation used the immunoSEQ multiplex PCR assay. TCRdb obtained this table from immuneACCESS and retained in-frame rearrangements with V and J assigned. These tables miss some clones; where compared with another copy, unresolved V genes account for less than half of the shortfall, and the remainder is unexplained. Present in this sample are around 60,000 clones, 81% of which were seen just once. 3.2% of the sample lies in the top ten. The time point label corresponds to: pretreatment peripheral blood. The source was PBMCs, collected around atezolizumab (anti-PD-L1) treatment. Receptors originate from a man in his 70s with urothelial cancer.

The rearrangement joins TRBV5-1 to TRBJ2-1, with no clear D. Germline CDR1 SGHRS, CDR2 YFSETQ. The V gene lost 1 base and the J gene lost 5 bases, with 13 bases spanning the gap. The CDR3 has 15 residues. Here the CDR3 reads CASSLLGIKDNEQFF. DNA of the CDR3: TGCGCCAGCAGCTTGTTGGGCATCAAGGACAATGAGCAGTTCTTC.

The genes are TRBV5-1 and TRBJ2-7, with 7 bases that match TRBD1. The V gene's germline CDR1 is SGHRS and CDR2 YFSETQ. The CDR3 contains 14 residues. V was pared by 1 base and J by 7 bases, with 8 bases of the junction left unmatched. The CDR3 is CASSLTAGGLEQYF. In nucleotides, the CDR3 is TGCGCCAGCAGCTTGACGGCAGGGGGTCTAGAGCAGTACTTC.

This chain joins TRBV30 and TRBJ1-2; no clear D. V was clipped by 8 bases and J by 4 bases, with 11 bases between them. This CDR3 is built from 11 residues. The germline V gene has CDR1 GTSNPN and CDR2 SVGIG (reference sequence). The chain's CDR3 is CATGRGYGYTF. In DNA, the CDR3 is TGTGCCACCGGTCGTGGCTATGGCTACACCTTC.

In nucleotides, the CDR3 is TGTGCCTGGAGTAAAACAGGAGGGGTGTATGAGCAGTTCTTC. Encoded protein: CAWSKTGGVYEQFF. V is TRBV30 and J is TRBJ2-1; TRBD2 is a possible D gene (6 bases). Germline CDR1 and CDR2: GTSNPN and SVGIG (reference sequence). The length of the CDR3 is 14 residues. The V end was cut by 2 bases, the J end by 8 bases, with 16 bases between.

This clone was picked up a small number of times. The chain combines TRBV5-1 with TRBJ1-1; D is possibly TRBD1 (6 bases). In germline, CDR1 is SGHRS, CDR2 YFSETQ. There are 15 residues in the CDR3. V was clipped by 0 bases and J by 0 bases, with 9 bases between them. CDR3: CASSLATGLNTEAFF. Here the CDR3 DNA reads TGCGCCAGCAGCTTGGCCACAGGGTTGAACACTGAAGCTTTCTTT.

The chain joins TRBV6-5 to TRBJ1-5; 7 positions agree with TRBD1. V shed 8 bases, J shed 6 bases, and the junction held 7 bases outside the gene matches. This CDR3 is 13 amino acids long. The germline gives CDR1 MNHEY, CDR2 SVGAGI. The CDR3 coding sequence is TGTGCCAGCTCTTCAGGGGGAACTCAGCCCCAGCATTTT. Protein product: CASSSGGTQPQHF.

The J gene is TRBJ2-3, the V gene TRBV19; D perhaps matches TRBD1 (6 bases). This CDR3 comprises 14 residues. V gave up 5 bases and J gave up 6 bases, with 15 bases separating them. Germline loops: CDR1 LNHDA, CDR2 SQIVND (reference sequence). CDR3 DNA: TGTGCCAGTAGTCCTAGACAGGACGCGGATACGCAGTATTTT. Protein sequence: CASSPRQDADTQYF.

For the CDR3, the DNA is TGTGCCAGCAGCTTAGCGGGGCGCTACGAGCAGTACTTC. Protein: CASSLAGRYEQYF. This rearrangement joins TRBV7-9 to TRBJ2-7; TRBD1 might be the D (5 bases). This CDR3 has 13 residues. V was trimmed by 0 bases and J by 3 bases, leaving 6 bases between them. Germline CDR1 is SEHNR and CDR2 is FQNEAQ (reference sequence). The full variable domain, rest sourced from reference TRBV7-9 and TRBJ2-7, is DTGVSQNPRHKITKRGQNVTFRCDPISEHNRLYWYRQTLGQGPEFLTYFQNEAQLEKSRLLSDRFSAERPKGSFSTLEIQRTEQGDSAMYLCASSLAGRYEQYFGPGTRLTVT.

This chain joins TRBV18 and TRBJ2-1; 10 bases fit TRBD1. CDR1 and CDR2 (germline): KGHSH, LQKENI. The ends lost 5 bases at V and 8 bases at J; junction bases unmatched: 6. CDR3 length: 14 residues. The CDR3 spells CASSAGTGDHEQFF. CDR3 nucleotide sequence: TGTGCCAGCTCAGCCGGGACAGGGGACCATGAGCAGTTCTTC.

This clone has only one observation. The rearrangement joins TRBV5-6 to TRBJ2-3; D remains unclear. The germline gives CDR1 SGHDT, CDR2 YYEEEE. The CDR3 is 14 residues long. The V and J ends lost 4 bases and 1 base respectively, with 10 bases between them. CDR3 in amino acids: CASSPTTGTDTQYF. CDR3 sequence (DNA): TGTGCCAGCAGCCCTACTACGGGCACAGATACGCAGTATTTT.